Below are 6 T cell receptor beta chains sequenced from a single sample in a study of radiotherapy plus CTLA-4 blockade in lung cancer. TCRdb's table, derived via immunoSEQ multiplex PCR, lists solely in-frame clones and lacks some. The data show approximately 40,000 clones, about 86% seen once. Material: peripheral blood, obtained from a patient treated with radiotherapy plus ipilimumab. These receptors all come from a human donor with non-small cell lung cancer whose response to radiotherapy plus ipilimumab could not be evaluated.

This clone was found once. V gene TRBV27 combines with J gene TRBJ2-1; 9 nucleotides match TRBD2. The trim removed 5 bases at V and 4 bases at J, leaving 15 bases unmatched. This CDR3 region has 18 residues. The germline gives CDR1 MNHEY, CDR2 SMNVEV (reference sequence). This chain's CDR3 is CASSPPGRGGRGYNEQFF. The DNA of the CDR3 is TGTGCCAGCAGTCCCCCGGGCCGGGGCGGGAGGGGTTACAATGAGCAGTTCTTC.

The CDR3: CASSLRQINTEAFF. The CDR3 bases are TGTGCCAGCAGTCTCAGACAGATTAACACTGAAGCTTTCTTT. The rearrangement joins TRBV6-5 to TRBJ1-1; D is possibly TRBD1 (5 bases). This CDR3 has 14 residues. CDR1 and CDR2 (germline): MNHEY, SVGAGI. Trimming stripped 5 bases from V and 2 bases from J, with 12 bases between.

The chain joins TRBV9 to TRBJ1-1, with TRBD1 matching 10 bases. This CDR3 spans 14 amino acids. Germline CDR1 reads SGDLS; CDR2 reads YYNGEE. V shed 2 bases and J 4 bases; nucleotides not matched to a gene: 2. CDR3 loop: CASSVGTGATEAFF. The CDR3 nucleotides read TGTGCCAGCAGCGTCGGGACAGGGGCCACTGAAGCTTTCTTT. Combining the CDR3 with reference TRBV9 and TRBJ1-1 gives the whole variable domain DSGVTQTPKHLITATGQRVTLRCSPRSGDLSVYWYQQSLDQGLQFLIQYYNGEERAKGNILERFSAQQFPDLHSELNLSSLELGDSALYFCASSVGTGATEAFFGQGTRLTVV.

The chain combines TRBV4-1 with TRBJ2-1; 8 bases fit TRBD1. V gave up 0 bases and J gave up 8 bases; unmatched junction bases: 6. The CDR3 is 15 amino acids. The germline V gene has CDR1 MGHRA and CDR2 YSYEKL. This chain's CDR3 is CASSQDQGARYEQFF. CDR3 sequence (DNA): TGCGCCAGCAGCCAAGATCAGGGGGCGCGCTATGAGCAGTTCTTC.

In DNA form, the CDR3 reads TGTGCCATCGCTACCGGGACTAGCGGGAGGGAGTACAATGAGCAGTTCTTC. Its translation: CAIATGTSGREYNEQFF. This sequence joins TRBV10-3 and TRBJ2-1; 16 bases align to TRBD2. The V and J ends lost 8 bases and 4 bases, in that order; junction bases with no gene match: 8. This CDR3 contains 17 residues. Germline lookup yields CDR1 ENHRY and CDR2 SYGVKD.

This clone has only one observation. V gene TRBV6-8 combines with J gene TRBJ2-7, with 7 nucleotides matching TRBD2. CDR1 is MNHGY and CDR2 is SAAAGT in the germline V gene. V lost 4 bases and J lost 0; bases outside the gene matches: 27. This CDR3 is 22 amino acids long. Here the CDR3 reads CASSSPFAGDLRGSPLSYEQYF. CDR3 nucleotides: TGTGCCAGCAGTTCCCCTTTTGCGGGAGATCTACGAGGTTCCCCGCTCTCCTACGAGCAGTACTTC.